Below are 18 T cell receptor beta chains sequenced from a single sample in a study of T cell repertoires in cytomegalovirus infection (dated by TCRdb to the late 2010s). This sample was sequenced with an Illumina HiSeq 1500. TCRdb's own reprocessing of the public reads used fastp at Q25 and MiXCR and kept productive beta chains. Identical CDR3 proteins give one entry, which carries the most common genes and DNA. The sample has over 200,000 distinct CDR3 sequences on record, 12% to 15% of them singletons. Roughly 8.9% of the sample rests with the top ten. Input material: PBMCs. These TCRs come from a human donor in good health (CMV status not recorded). Some clones in this sample may be carry-over from other donors' samples.

To note about this clonotype: A much more abundant neighbour one base away suggests this may be a read error. This rearrangement joins TRBV28 to TRBJ1-5, with a possible D match to TRBD1 (6 bases). V lost 8 bases to trimming and J lost 3 bases, with 17 bases between them. This CDR3 contains 15 residues. Looked up from germline, CDR1 is MDHEN and CDR2 is SYDVKM. As DNA, the CDR3 is TGTGCCAGCCGCCGGGGGCGGATGGACAATCAGCCCCAGCATTTT. Its protein is CASRRGRMDNQPQHF.

This clonotype was seen at least ten times. This sequence joins TRBV7-2 and TRBJ2-7; D assignment may be TRBD1 or TRBD2 (5 bases each). The germline V gene encodes CDR1 SGHTA and CDR2 FQGNSA. The V end lost 1 base, the J end lost 6 bases, and 13 bases lay between the germline ends. CDR3 length: 14 amino acids. The CDR3 region is CASSLVPGTVEQYF. The CDR3 nucleotides are TGTGCCAGCAGCTTAGTCCCCGGGACCGTCGAGCAGTACTTC.

The chain combines TRBV9 with TRBJ1-5; D is undetermined. The CDR3 sequence is 14 residues long. Germline V CDR1 and CDR2: SGDLS, YYNGEE. V shed 3 bases and J shed 1 base, with 8 bases lying between them. The CDR3, as DNA: TGTGCCAGCAGCGACGGGCCAAGCAATCAGCCCCAGCATTTT. It translates to CASSDGPSNQPQHF.

There are a few counts of this clonotype. A much larger clone lies one base from this, so it may be a read error. The chain uses TRBV2 and TRBJ2-7, with D unclear. The CDR3 is made up of 10 amino acids. Trimming left V 5 bases short and J 3 bases short, with 2 bases between. Germline loops: CDR1 SNHLY, CDR2 FYNNEI. The CDR3 bases are TGTGCCAGCAGTTTCTACGAGCAGTACTTC. It yields the protein CASSFYEQYF.

This clonotype was recorded at least ten times. The genes are TRBV7-9 and TRBJ1-1, with D perhaps TRBD1 (6 bases). V lost 6 bases and J 5 bases, leaving 13 bases between the germline ends. The germline CDR1 and CDR2 sequences are SEHNR and FQNEAQ (reference sequence). CDR3 length equals 13 residues. In nucleotides, the CDR3 is TGTGCCAGCAGTAAGGGGGAAGGAACTGAAGCTTTCTTT. It yields the protein CASSKGEGTEAFF.

V and J are TRBV14 and TRBJ2-7; D is undetermined. Trimming cost V 0 bases and J 4 bases, with 7 bases left between them. The CDR3 is made up of 13 amino acids. Germline V gives CDR1 SGHDN, CDR2 FVKESK. CDR3 bases: TGTGCCAGCAGCCAAGATGTAGGTTACGAGCAGTACTTC. It yields the protein CASSQDVGYEQYF.

The chain recombines TRBV6-2 or TRBV6-3 with TRBJ1-1, with D perhaps matching TRBD1 (5 bases). Germline values: CDR1 MNHEY, CDR2 SVGEGT. V was trimmed by 7 bases and J by 4 bases, leaving 10 bases between them. This CDR3 is 12 amino acids long. Written as DNA, the CDR3 is TGTGCCAGCATGGGGGGACTCACTGAAGCTTTCTTT. Protein: CASMGGLTEAFF.

Comments on this clonotype: A much larger clone lies one base from this, so it may be a read error. The conserved closing phenylalanine or tryptophan is absent in this CDR3, likely reflecting a read error. The chain couples TRBV28 to TRBJ2-1; 7 bases map to TRBD2. CDR3 length: 15 residues. Germline lookup yields CDR1 MDHEN and CDR2 SYDVKM. The ends lost 6 bases at V and 2 bases at J; junction bases unmatched: 7. The CDR3 nucleotides read TGTGCCAGCAGAACGGGAGGCACGGCCTACAATGAGCAGTTCTTA. Its protein is CASRTGGTAYNEQFL.

This clonotype was counted ten times or more. The chain is built from TRBV20-1 and TRBJ2-2; D is unresolved. The ends were cut back, 0 bases at V and 1 base at J, with 9 bases in the middle. Germline CDR1 and CDR2: DFQATT and SNEGSKA (reference sequence). The CDR3 is 15 amino acids. CDR3 in amino acids: CSARDSGWNTGELFF. The DNA of the CDR3 is TGCAGTGCTAGAGATTCAGGCTGGAACACCGGGGAGCTGTTTTTT.

In its sample, this clonotype was seen a few times. The genes are TRBV6-2 or TRBV6-3 and TRBJ2-3; D gene ambiguous. V lost 6 bases, J lost 8 bases, and 18 bases lay in between. The CDR3 has 14 residues. Looked up from germline, CDR1 is MNHEY and CDR2 is SVGEGT. The CDR3: CASSPSEKAGTQYF. DNA of the CDR3: TGTGCCAGCAGCCCCTCCGAGAAGGCCGGTACGCAGTATTTT.

This clonotype was counted only a few times. The chain combines TRBV18 with TRBJ1-2; TRBD1 matches 7 bases. V was clipped by 2 bases and J by 6 bases; unmatched bases: 3. Looked up from germline, CDR1 is KGHSH and CDR2 is LQKENI. The CDR3 totals 13 residues. CDR3 bases: TGTGCCAGCTCACCAAGAGGGGGCGATGGCTACACCTTC. This codes for CASSPRGGDGYTF.

This clonotype turned up a few times. This rearrangement joins TRBV20-1 to TRBJ2-7; weak D call: TRBD2 (6 bases). Trimming took off 1 base at V and 9 bases at J, with 22 bases between the two ends. This CDR3 has 15 residues. The germline V gene encodes CDR1 DFQATT and CDR2 SNEGSKA (reference sequence). The CDR3 loop is CSARVPSGRVEGQYF. The CDR3 coding sequence is TGCAGTGCTAGAGTCCCCAGCGGCAGGGTGGAGGGGCAGTACTTC.

This clonotype was observed at least ten times. V gene TRBV7-2 combines with J gene TRBJ2-1; unclear D gene. The CDR3 has 15 amino acids. The V gene lost 4 bases and the J gene lost 4 bases, with 14 bases spanning the gap. The germline CDR1 and CDR2 sequences are SGHTA and FQGNSA. CDR3 DNA: TGTGCCAGCAGCTCGCCCGCCAGGTATTACAATGAGCAGTTCTTC. It yields the protein CASSSPARYYNEQFF. Together with reference TRBV7-2 and TRBJ2-1, the CDR3 gives the full variable domain: GAGVSQSPSNKVTEKGKDVELRCDPISGHTALYWYRQSLGQGLEFLIYFQGNSAPDKSGLPSDRFSAERTGGSVSTLTIQRTQQEDSAVYLCASSSPARYYNEQFFGPGTRLTVL.

This chain links TRBV6-2 or TRBV6-3 with TRBJ1-5, with D perhaps TRBD1 (6 bases). Per germline, CDR1 MNHEY and CDR2 SVGEGT. This CDR3 spans 13 amino acids. V was cut by 5 bases and J by 4 bases, with 9 bases left in between. The chain's CDR3 is CASSRQENQPQHF. The DNA of the CDR3 is TGTGCCAGCAGTCGACAGGAAAATCAGCCCCAGCATTTT.

This clonotype was counted many times. The chain joins TRBV7-8 to TRBJ1-5; no clear D gene. CDR1 is SGHVS and CDR2 is FQNEAQ in the germline V gene. The CDR3 extends over 13 amino acids. V was pared by 1 base and J by 6 bases, with 7 bases between. The DNA for the CDR3 is TGTGCCAGCAGCTTAGATCTTAGTCAGCCCCAGCATTTT. Its protein product is CASSLDLSQPQHF.

This clonotype was seen at least ten times. V gene TRBV6-4 combines with J gene TRBJ2-2; 8 nucleotides align to TRBD2. Germline assignment: CDR1 MRHNA and CDR2 SNTAGT. The length of the CDR3 is 16 residues. Trimming cost V 6 bases and J 4 bases; bases outside gene matches: 10. DNA of the CDR3: TGTGCCAGCAGCGACCTTCCCGGGACTAGCACCGGGGAGCTGTTTTTT. This translates into CASSDLPGTSTGELFF.

This clonotype was counted ten times or more. The V gene is TRBV11-3, the J gene TRBJ2-5, with TRBD1 identical over 9 bases. This CDR3 has 15 amino acids. J lost 3 bases, V lost 5 bases, and 7 bases had no gene match. CDR1 and CDR2 (germline): SGHNT, YENEEA. The CDR3 DNA reads as TGTGCCAGCAGCATAACCGGGACAGGGAAAGAGACCCAGTACTTC. Encoded protein: CASSITGTGKETQYF.

This clonotype has ten or more counts. The chain uses TRBV5-4 and TRBJ2-1; D gene uncertain. Deletions cut 3 bases from V and 8 bases from J, with 12 bases between. Germline-derived CDR1 and CDR2 are SGHNT and YYREEE (reference sequence). This CDR3 is built from 13 residues. CDR3 in amino acids: CASSYNGWDEQFF. CDR3 coding DNA: TGTGCCAGCAGCTACAATGGGTGGGATGAGCAGTTCTTC.